This T cell receptor beta chain was observed in a study of CD8+ T cells in alopecia areata. Notes on the study in general: Shared TCR sequences were less clear between patients than in mice, possibly partly from HLA diversity.

In regard to this clone: No antigen is known for it.

Germline values: CDR1 MGHDK, CDR2 SYGVNS. CDR3 length: 16 residues. Trimming removed 4 bases from V and 0 bases from J, with 10 bases in between. Sequencing templates came from extracted RNA that was reverse transcribed into cDNA. Using immunoSEQ multiplex PCR, the repertoire was profiled, and TCRdb retains in-frame clones only, with some absent. The repertoire consists of under 250,000 clones, with about three fifths occurring once and the leading ten covering around 0.46%. This material consisted of CD4+ T cells sorted from blood, taken at week 0. V and J are TRBV25-1 and TRBJ2-6; the D is unclear. The sequence derives from a human donor with alopecia areata. This CDR3 reads CASSGGSHSGANVLTF. The DNA for the CDR3 is TGTGCCAGCAGTGGTGGCAGCCACTCTGGGGCCAACGTCCTGACTTTC.